This TCR beta chain emerged from a study of T cells after yellow fever vaccination. This clonotype appeared many times. Points from the study as a whole: Post-booster reappearance was seen for most primary-vaccination clones (about 96% CD4, around 88% CD8). There was a small share of clonotypes that showed up in both the CD4 and CD8 compartments. The sorted memory subsets sampled on day 0 contained almost no detectable vaccine-responding clonotypes.

TCRdb reanalysed the 5' RACE reads using MiXCR and keeps one entry per CDR3 protein. The table has 50,000 to 75,000 distinct CDR3 sequences, 5% to 6.5% seen once. The CDR3 loop spans 13 amino acids. Germline CDR1 SGHRS, CDR2 YFSETQ. Trimming pared 5 bases from V and 2 bases from J, leaving 10 bases between. The chain recombines TRBV5-1 with TRBJ2-5; D gene ambiguous. The material was PBMCs, either bulk or a sorted T-cell subset (CD4+, CD8+, memory, or dextramer-sorted; not recorded which), obtained on the day of the yellow fever booster vaccination. The TCR was taken from a young man who received the YFV17D yellow fever vaccine. The CDR3 loop reads CASSPRIQETQYF. CDR3 nucleotide sequence: TGCGCCAGCAGTCCCCGGATACAAGAGACCCAGTACTTC. Drawing the rest from reference TRBV5-1 and TRBJ2-5, the complete variable domain is KAGVTQTPRYLIKTRGQQVTLSCSPISGHRSVSWYQQTPGQGLQFLFEYFSETQRNKGNFPGRFSGRQFSNSRSEMNVSTLELGDSALYLCASSPRIQETQYFGPGTRLLVL.